Shown below are 27 T cell receptor beta chains from a single sample sequenced in a study of metastatic and nonmetastatic thyroid tumors. Each patient went into thyroid surgery without having received any treatment. MiXCR re-clonotyped the PCR reads for TCRdb. The sample holds around 89,000 clones, more than 13% seen once. The sequenced material came from blood. Receptors were obtained from a female donor with papillary thyroid cancer or a benign thyroid nodule (not recorded which). Some clones in this sample may be carry-over from other donors' samples.

Worth noting for this clone: A junction boundary mismatches the germline segment, possibly from a read error. Written as DNA, the CDR3 is TGTGTCAGCAGTTCGTGGCCGGGCGGCTACACCTTC. Encoded protein: CVSSSWPGGYTF. J is TRBJ1-2 and V is TRBV6-2 or TRBV6-3; D gene uncertain. There are 12 residues in the CDR3. Germline V lookup: CDR1 MNHEY, CDR2 SVGEGT.

By sample share, this clone is medium-sized. The rearrangement joins TRBV6-1 to TRBJ1-5; D is possibly TRBD1 (6 bases). Between the trimmed V and J ends, which lost 6 bases and 7 bases, there was a span of 16 bases. CDR1 and CDR2 (germline): MNHNS, SASEGT. The CDR3 consists of 14 residues. CDR3 in DNA: TGTGCCAGCAGGGACCAGGGGAGAGGCCAGCCCCAGCATTTT. It codes for CASRDQGRGQPQHF.

This clone showed up just a few times. V and J are TRBV3-1 and TRBJ1-2; 7 bases map to TRBD1. The V gene end was trimmed by 1 base and the J gene end by 7 bases; junction bases not matched to a gene: 3. This CDR3 region has 13 residues. CDR1 LGHDT and CDR2 YNNKEL come from the germline V gene (reference sequence). Here the CDR3 reads CASSQVGGSGYTF. The CDR3 DNA sequence: TGTGCCAGCAGCCAAGTAGGGGGCAGTGGCTACACCTTC.

This clone occurred many times. As DNA, the CDR3 is TGTGCCACCAGTGTCAAAGTTGATGGGAATATGGAGCTGTTTTTT. This gives the protein CATSVKVDGNMELFF. The rearrangement links TRBV24-1 to TRBJ2-2; the D is unclear. The CDR3 is made up of 15 amino acids. V shed 5 bases and J shed 10 bases, with 19 bases lying between them. CDR1 is KGHDR, CDR2 SFDVKD, per germline.

Many counts were recorded for this clone. The rearrangement uses TRBV15 and TRBJ2-3; D remains ambiguous. The V end was cut by 1 base, the J end by 2 bases, with 13 bases between. The CDR3 is 16 amino acids. Germline V gives CDR1 LNHNV, CDR2 YYDKDF (reference sequence). The CDR3 is CATSRGRARDTDTQYF. CDR3 sequence (DNA): TGTGCCACCAGCAGAGGCCGGGCCCGCGACACAGATACGCAGTATTTT. The full variable domain, its missing parts supplied by reference TRBV15 and TRBJ2-3, is DAMVIQNPRYQVTQFGKPVTLSCSQTLNHNVMYWYQQKSSQAPKLLFHYYDKDFNNEADTPDNFQSRRPNTSFCFLDIRSPGLGDTAMYLCATSRGRARDTDTQYFGPGTRLTVL.

This clone has more than one count but fewer than ten. A much larger clone is a single base away; this may be a read error. The rearrangement uses TRBV5-1 and TRBJ1-1; 9 nucleotides align to TRBD1. Germline CDR1 SGHRS, CDR2 YFSETQ. This CDR3 has 14 amino acids. The CDR3 nucleotides read TGCGCCAGCAGCTTACAGGGGGCGCGGACTGAAGCTCTCTTT. This encodes CASSLQGARTEALF.

This clone appeared many times. The CDR3 protein is CASSYRLADTQYF. The CDR3 DNA is TGTGCCAGCAGCTACCGACTAGCAGATACGCAGTATTTT. The chain employs TRBV7-2 and TRBJ2-3; D might be TRBD2 (6 bases). From germline, CDR1 is SGHTA and CDR2 FQGNSA. V lost 4 bases and J 4 bases, leaving 9 bases between the germline ends. This CDR3 is built from 13 residues.

This clone has ten or more counts. The chain carries TRBV6-4 and TRBJ2-3, with D perhaps assigned TRBD1 or TRBD2 (7 bases each). Germline V CDR1 and CDR2: MRHNA, SNTAGT. Trimming left V 4 bases short and J 3 bases short, with 23 bases between. The CDR3 totals 18 residues. Here the CDR3 reads CASSATPGGQGGTDTQYF. CDR3 DNA: TGTGCCAGCAGTGCCACTCCGGGGGGCCAGGGGGGAACAGATACGCAGTATTTT.

This clone came up many times. This chain connects TRBV20-1 to TRBJ1-1, with TRBD1 matching over 7 bases. From germline, CDR1 is DFQATT and CDR2 SNEGSKA (reference sequence). This CDR3 comprises 14 residues. The V gene end was trimmed by 6 bases and the J gene end by 8 bases; junction bases not matched to a gene: 15. CDR3 loop: CSAPGQHQRGEAFF. Written as DNA, the CDR3 is TGCAGTGCACCGGGACAGCACCAACGAGGGGAAGCTTTCTTT.

This clone was counted between two and nine times. A much larger clone differs by one base, so this may be a read error. The same CDR3 arises from other DNA sequences in this sample as well. The chain uses TRBV9 and TRBJ2-5; no clear D gene. CDR3 size: 15 residues. The germline V gene has CDR1 SGDLS and CDR2 YYNGEE. Trimming took 4 bases from V and 5 from J, leaving 18 bases between them. In nucleotides, the CDR3 is TGTGCCAGCAGCCCTACCCCTCGTGTGGAGGAGACCCAGTACTTC. Protein: CASSPTPRVEETQYF. The full variable domain, with the rest looked up from reference TRBV9 and TRBJ2-5, is DSGVTQTPKHLITATGQRVTLRCSPRSGDLSVYWYQQSLDQGLQFLIQYYNGEERAKGNILERFSAQQFPDLHSELNLSSLELGDSALYFCASSPTPRVEETQYFGPGTRLLVL.

The table lists this clone with many counts. The chain recombines TRBV29-1 with TRBJ1-1; D not certain. This CDR3 comprises 12 residues. Germline V gives CDR1 SQVTM, CDR2 ANQGSEA. V was clipped by 4 bases and J by 0 bases, with 6 bases between them. The CDR3 loop is CSVGHLNTEAFF. In nucleotides, the CDR3 is TGCAGCGTTGGACACTTGAACACTGAAGCTTTCTTT.

This clone was observed many times. The chain links TRBV12-3 or TRBV12-4 to TRBJ2-1; TRBD2 matches 10 bases. The CDR3 contains 16 residues. J gave up 6 bases and V 5 bases, and 10 bases lay outside the gene matches. The CDR3 loop reads CASSTSSGGGGNEQFF. CDR3 DNA sequence: TGTGCCAGCAGTACCTCTAGCGGGGGAGGGGGCAATGAGCAGTTCTTC.

This clone was observed at least ten times. The chain joins TRBV20-1 to TRBJ2-7; a possible D gene is TRBD1 (8 bases). The CDR3 is 15 residues long. Germline loops: CDR1 DFQATT, CDR2 SNEGSKA (reference sequence). The CDR3 DNA follows: TGCAGCTATAAAGGACAGGGAGGGGACTACTACGAGCAGTACTTC. Residues: CSYKGQGGDYYEQYF.

This clone appeared a few times. The J gene is TRBJ1-5, the V gene TRBV6-1; 7 bases are shared with TRBD1. The germline gives CDR1 MNHNS, CDR2 SASEGT. CDR3 length: 13 residues. With 8 bases clipped from V and 4 bases from J, the junction kept 5 bases outside the gene matches. The CDR3 here is CASDPGGNQPQHF. The CDR3 nucleotides read TGTGCCAGCGACCCAGGGGGAAATCAGCCCCAGCATTTT.

The genes are TRBV7-2 and TRBJ1-2; the match to TRBD1 covers 10 bases. From germline, CDR1 is SGHTA and CDR2 FQGNSA. V shed 5 bases, J shed 5 bases, and the junction held 8 bases outside the gene matches. The CDR3 covers 15 residues. The CDR3 DNA reads as TGTGCCAGCAGCCCCCGGACAGGGGGTAGATATGGCTACACCTTC. Residues: CASSPRTGGRYGYTF. Drawing the rest from reference TRBV7-2 and TRBJ1-2, the complete variable domain is GAGVSQSPSNKVTEKGKDVELRCDPISGHTALYWYRQSLGQGLEFLIYFQGNSAPDKSGLPSDRFSAERTGGSVSTLTIQRTQQEDSAVYLCASSPRTGGRYGYTFGSGTRLTVV.

Concerning this clone: Other DNA sequences in this specimen translate into the identical CDR3. This chain uses TRBV5-4 with TRBJ2-3; the D is unclear. The CDR3 contains 14 residues. The germline gives CDR1 SGHNT, CDR2 YYREEE (reference sequence). Trimming cost V 4 bases and J 3 bases, with 12 bases left between them. This CDR3 reads CASSPGVGTDTQYF. As DNA, the CDR3 is TGTGCCAGCAGCCCCGGCGTGGGAACAGATACGCAGTATTTT.

In the case of this clone: Just one base apart from a much larger clone, this may be a read error. The chain combines TRBV4-1 with TRBJ2-7; weak D call: TRBD1 (6 bases). Trimming pared 1 base from V and 5 bases from J, leaving 21 bases between. Germline loops: CDR1 MGHRA, CDR2 YSYEKL. The CDR3 spans 17 residues. Here the CDR3 DNA reads TGCGCCAGCAGCCAAGGCTTTCGGGGACACCGTGGGAACGAGCAGTACTTC. Amino acids: CASSQGFRGHRGNEQYF.

This clone has more than one count but fewer than ten. The CDR3 spells CASSEGWQGSHGQYF. The CDR3 coding sequence is TGTGCCAGCAGTGAAGGGTGGCAGGGGTCCCACGGGCAGTACTTC. This chain uses TRBV6-1 with TRBJ2-7, with D perhaps TRBD1 (6 bases). With 1 base removed from V and 9 bases from J, the gap between germline ends came to 19 bases. The length of the CDR3 is 15 residues. CDR1 and CDR2 (germline): MNHNS, SASEGT.

The genes are TRBV30 and TRBJ1-5; the match to TRBD1 covers 10 bases. Trimming removed 2 bases from V and 3 bases from J; junction bases left unmatched: 4. CDR1 is GTSNPN, CDR2 SVGIG, per germline (reference sequence). The length of the CDR3 is 15 residues. This CDR3 reads CAWSSGQGFNQPQHF. Here the CDR3 DNA reads TGTGCCTGGAGTTCGGGACAGGGGTTCAATCAGCCCCAGCATTTT.

This clone was seen repeatedly, ten times or more. The J gene is TRBJ1-1, the V gene TRBV19; D call uncertain. Trimming took off 4 bases at V and 2 bases at J, with 8 bases between the two ends. The germline CDR1 and CDR2 sequences are LNHDA and SQIVND (reference sequence). The CDR3 length is 13 residues. This CDR3 is CASSTSHNTEAFF. For the CDR3, the DNA is TGTGCCAGTAGTACCTCCCACAACACTGAAGCTTTCTTT. The variable domain in full, completed from reference TRBV19 and TRBJ1-1, reads DGGITQSPKYLFRKEGQNVTLSCEQNLNHDAMYWYRQDPGQGLRLIYYSQIVNDFQKGDIAEGYSVSREKKESFPLTVTSAQKNPTAFYLCASSTSHNTEAFFGQGTRLTVV.

This clone appeared a few times. This may be a read error: a much more frequent sequence differs by one nucleotide. This rearrangement joins TRBV27 to TRBJ2-3, with 10 nucleotides matching TRBD1. Germline assignment: CDR1 MNHEY and CDR2 SMNVEV (reference sequence). CDR3 length: 14 amino acids. The CDR3 sequence is CASSLGQGMHTQCF. The CDR3 DNA is TGTGCCAGCAGCCTGGGACAGGGGATGCATACGCAGTGTTTT.

The rearrangement joins TRBV2 to TRBJ2-1, with TRBD2 identical over 8 bases. Germline V gives CDR1 SNHLY, CDR2 FYNNEI. After removal of 3 bases from V and 8 bases from J, the junction contained 12 bases not matched to a gene. This CDR3 is 16 amino acids long. The CDR3 DNA is TGTGCCAGCAGTGAGCCCCTCCAGCTAGCGGGTCATGAGCAGTTCTTC. Its translation: CASSEPLQLAGHEQFF.

As regards this clone: Being one base from a much bigger clone, this may be a read error. The chain couples TRBV11-2 to TRBJ2-1; no firm D call. Per the germline V gene, CDR1 is SGHAT and CDR2 is FQNNGV. There are 16 residues in the CDR3. V shed 3 bases and J shed 4 bases, with 16 bases lying between them. In DNA form, the CDR3 reads TGTGCCAGCAGCTTGGGTATACGTCCCCTGTACAATGAGCAGTTCTTC. This sequence encodes CASSLGIRPLYNEQFF. The complete variable domain, with remaining parts taken from reference TRBV11-2 and TRBJ2-1, reads EAGVAQSPRYKIIEKRQSVAFWCNPISGHATLYWYQQILGQGPKLLIQFQNNGVVDDSQLPKDRFSAERLKGVDSTLKIQPAKLEDSAVYLCASSLGIRPLYNEQFFGPGTRLTVL.

On this clone itself: A much larger clonotype is one base distant, so this may be a read error. V gene TRBV6-2 or TRBV6-3 combines with J gene TRBJ2-4, with D uncertain. Germline V gene data show CDR1 as MNHEY and CDR2 as SVGEGT. The CDR3 is 17 residues long. CDR3 sequence (DNA): TGTGCCATCAGTTACTCGACGCCACCCTCAGCCAAAAACATTCAGTACTTC. Its translation is CAISYSTPPSAKNIQYF.

The rearrangement joins TRBV4-1 to TRBJ2-5, with D tentatively TRBD1 or TRBD2 (5 bases each). This CDR3 has 19 amino acids. Trimming stripped 1 base from V and 1 base from J, with 22 bases between. Germline CDR1 reads MGHRA; CDR2 reads YSYEKL. CDR3 sequence reads: CASSQGRSRARVLQETQYF. In DNA form, the CDR3 reads TGCGCCAGCAGCCAAGGGAGGTCCAGGGCCAGGGTCCTCCAAGAGACCCAGTACTTC.

The sample holds many counts of this clone. The sample holds other DNA sequences that translate to the same CDR3. This chain links TRBV7-9 with TRBJ1-2; 8 positions agree with TRBD1. The V gene end was trimmed by 5 bases and the J gene end by 6 bases; junction bases not matched to a gene: 8. Germline CDR1 reads SEHNR; CDR2 reads FQNEAQ (reference sequence). The CDR3 is made up of 14 amino acids. CDR3 nucleotide sequence: TGTGCCAGCAGCCCCGGACAGGGCGAACATGGCTACACCTTC. It is translated as CASSPGQGEHGYTF.

This clone has ten or more counts. The CDR3 coding sequence is TGCGCCAGCAGCTTGGGGTTAATAGCGGGGATGTACGAGCAGTACTTC. Its translation: CASSLGLIAGMYEQYF. This chain uses TRBV5-1 with TRBJ2-7; 8 bases match TRBD2. From germline, CDR1 is SGHRS and CDR2 YFSETQ. The CDR3 spans 16 residues. Unmatched junction bases numbered 9, after V lost 0 bases and J lost 4 bases.